These 9 T cell receptor beta chains share one sample of origin, sequenced in a study of OX40 agonist ivuxolimab in advanced cancers. The method was immunoSEQ multiplex PCR; TCRdb's version includes in-frame clones alone and lacks a portion of them. The table records about 60,000 clones, about 90% of them present only once. Here the sequenced sample was CD4+ or CD8+ T cells sorted from blood, taken in a trial of the OX40 agonist ivuxolimab. These receptors were obtained from an adult with an advanced solid tumor such as melanoma, head and neck, liver or kidney cancer.

V usage is TRBV5-1 and J usage is TRBJ2-7; TRBD1 matches at 7 bases. The V gene end was trimmed by 4 bases and the J gene end by 2 bases; junction bases not matched to a gene: 9. Per germline, CDR1 SGHRS and CDR2 YFSETQ. The CDR3 extends over 15 amino acids. The CDR3 loop is CASSLRDSAPYEQYF. In DNA, the CDR3 is TGCGCCAGCAGCCTGAGGGACAGTGCCCCCTACGAGCAGTACTTC.

The chain has TRBV7-9 and TRBJ2-2; D is unresolved. The length of the CDR3 is 17 residues. From germline, CDR1 is SEHNR and CDR2 FQNEAQ (reference sequence). The ends were cut back, 5 bases at V and 2 bases at J, with 18 bases in the middle. The CDR3 sequence is CASSARAVETNTGELFF. As DNA, the CDR3 is TGTGCCAGCAGCGCCCGGGCGGTGGAAACAAACACCGGGGAGCTGTTTTTT.

The chain couples TRBV27 to TRBJ2-1, with 7 bases lining up with TRBD1. After removal of 6 bases from V and 4 bases from J, the junction contained 0 bases not matched to a gene. Germline CDR1 is MNHEY and CDR2 is SMNVEV (reference sequence). The CDR3 spans 12 residues. CDR3 in DNA: TGTGCCAGCAGGACAGGGTACAATGAGCAGTTCTTC. Translating gives CASRTGYNEQFF.

The rearrangement joins TRBV30 to TRBJ1-1, with D tentatively TRBD1 (6 bases). Trimming removed 1 base at V and 4 bases at J, with 19 bases between. The CDR3 has 16 amino acids. Germline V gives CDR1 GTSNPN, CDR2 SVGIG (reference sequence). The CDR3 region is CAWSALEGGRGTEAFF. CDR3 DNA sequence: TGTGCCTGGAGTGCCCTCGAGGGAGGCAGGGGCACTGAAGCTTTCTTT. The full variable domain, rest sourced from reference TRBV30 and TRBJ1-1, is SQTIHQWPATLVQPVGSPLSLECTVEGTSNPNLYWYRQAAGRGLQLLFYSVGIGQISSEVPQNLSASRPQDRQFILSSKKLLLSDSGFYLCAWSALEGGRGTEAFFGQGTRLTVV.

The gene calls are TRBV2 and TRBJ1-5; TRBD1 aligns across 7 bases. The CDR3 consists of 13 residues. The J segment lost 6 bases and the V segment lost 5 bases, leaving 4 bases of the junction unmatched. Germline CDR1 is SNHLY and CDR2 is FYNNEI. The CDR3 coding sequence is TGTGCCAGCAGTCCTACAGGGGCTCAGCCCCAGCATTTT. Translation gives CASSPTGAQPQHF. Complete variable domain (other parts from reference TRBV2 and TRBJ1-5): EPEVTQTPSHQVTQMGQEVILRCVPISNHLYFYWYRQILGQKVEFLVSFYNNEISEKSEIFDDQFSVERPDGSNFTLKIRSTKLEDSAMYFCASSPTGAQPQHFGDGTRLSIL.

This chain uses TRBV28 with TRBJ2-7; D unresolved. Trimming stripped 1 base from V and 0 bases from J, with 10 bases between. This CDR3 is 15 amino acids long. CDR1 MDHEN and CDR2 SYDVKM come from the germline V gene. The DNA for the CDR3 is TGTGCCAGCAGTTTATCGGCGTTGAGCTCCTACGAGCAGTACTTC. This encodes CASSLSALSSYEQYF. Based on the CDR3 plus reference TRBV28 and TRBJ2-7, the full variable domain is DVKVTQSSRYLVKRTGEKVFLECVQDMDHENMFWYRQDPGLGLRLIYFSYDVKMKEKGDIPEGYSVSREKKERFSLILESASTNQTSMYLCASSLSALSSYEQYFGPGTRLTVT.

This clone appeared once. The CDR3, as DNA: TGTGCCAGCGGTCGGTGGACTAGCGGGATGGTAGGGCAGTACTTC. Protein: CASGRWTSGMVGQYF. The chain has TRBV7-2 and TRBJ2-7; 12 bases agree with TRBD2. The V gene end was trimmed by 8 bases and the J gene end by 9 bases; junction bases not matched to a gene: 14. The CDR3 has 15 amino acids. Per the germline V gene, CDR1 is SGHTA and CDR2 is FQGNSA.

As to this clone: The identical CDR3 is also encoded by other nucleotide sequences in the sample. The J gene is TRBJ1-1, the V gene TRBV5-1, with D perhaps TRBD1 (5 bases). The V end lost 4 bases, the J end lost 2 bases, and 9 bases lay between the germline ends. Germline V gene lookup returns CDR1 SGHRS and CDR2 YFSETQ. The CDR3 covers 13 residues. The CDR3 region is CASSQGVNTEAFF. CDR3 coding DNA: TGCGCCAGCAGCCAGGGTGTTAACACTGAAGCTTTCTTT. The complete variable domain, with remaining parts taken from reference TRBV5-1 and TRBJ1-1, reads KAGVTQTPRYLIKTRGQQVTLSCSPISGHRSVSWYQQTPGQGLQFLFEYFSETQRNKGNFPGRFSGRQFSNSRSEMNVSTLELGDSALYLCASSQGVNTEAFFGQGTRLTVV.

This chain connects TRBV6-6 to TRBJ1-1, with D possibly TRBD1 on 5 matching bases. CDR1 and CDR2 (germline): MNHNY, SVGAGI (reference sequence). The CDR3 has 15 residues. Trimming took off 1 base at V and 1 base at J, with 10 bases between the two ends. This CDR3 is CASSYLDMSNTEAFF. CDR3 coding DNA: TGTGCCAGCAGTTACTTGGACATGTCGAACACTGAAGCTTTCTTT.